The clone carrying this TCR beta chain was seen at least ten times. Its target is not known. These data come from a study of T-cell reconstitution after alpha-beta-depleted transplantation in children. Study outcomes and limitations: T-cell counts and diversity were attributed mostly to newly produced T cells one year after transplant. Approximately two months post-transplant, alpha-beta T cells reportedly originated from several hundred expanded graft clones.

Germline CDR1 and CDR2: DFQATT and SNEGSKA (reference sequence). The CDR3 consists of 14 residues. Trimming stripped 2 bases from V and 0 bases from J, with 7 bases between. Preparation of the TCRbeta library involved a method that used unique molecular identifiers. One entry per CDR3 protein, called by TCRdb with MiXCR from the PCR reads. Of 600,000 to 800,000 distinct CDR3 sequences listed, around 12% are singletons. This chain connects TRBV20-1 to TRBJ1-4; D unresolved. The clonotype was recovered from a girl aged 2 to 9 with congenital amegakaryocytic thrombocytopenia, due to receive a stem cell transplant. Here the sequenced sample was PBMCs, taken before TCRalphabeta/CD19-depleted stem cell transplant. DNA for the CDR3: TGCAGTGCTAGATGGGCATCAACTAATGAAAAACTGTTTTTT. It specifies CSARWASTNEKLFF.